This T cell receptor beta chain emerged from a study of blood T cell repertoires in COVID-19. Study details: Acute-phase and convalescent COVID-19 samples originated in the United States, Italy and Spain. T cells, B-cell-depleted T cells, or PBMCs supplied cDNA or gDNA.

Study members were between 18 and 89 years old and lived in some 26 US regions. Here immunoSEQ multiplex PCR was the method, and the copy in TCRdb shows in-frame clones only, minus some. The sample lists roughly 130,000 clones, approximately 84% occurring once. V lost 5 bases to trimming and J lost 6 bases, with 23 bases between them. The germline V gene has CDR1 SGHRS and CDR2 YFSETQ. This CDR3 spans 16 amino acids. The rearrangement links TRBV5-1 to TRBJ1-1; TRBD1 is a possible D gene (6 bases). The sample taken for sequencing was PBMCs or T cells enriched from blood (not recorded which). This TCR came from a man in his forties or fifties with acute COVID-19. In nucleotides, the CDR3 is TGCGCCAGCAGTGTTGGGGGCCTCGTGCCAGGGGCTGAAGCTTTCTTT. Translated: CASSVGGLVPGAEAFF.